What follows describes a single T cell receptor (beta chain). Antigen unknown. This record comes from a study of shared clonotypes between healthy human individuals. Study-level findings and limits: Among donors, the sharing of clonotypes was expected to be influenced by sequencing depth. Larger estimated richness was generally seen in naive subsets than in memory subsets.

Produced via immunoSEQ multiplex PCR; TCRdb's table is partial and in-frame only. In the table there are approximately 700,000 clones, less than 80% of which are singletons. The clonotype was recovered from a woman aged 25-40 years in good health. The sequencing sample was made of memory CD4+ T cells sorted from blood. Specified subset: CD45RA-negative fraction.

The CDR3 DNA reads as TGTGCCTGGGGACTAGCGGGAGTTGGGACCCAGTACTTC. It specifies CAWGLAGVGTQYF. The rearrangement joins TRBV30 to TRBJ2-5; TRBD2 matches 13 bases. The CDR3 is 13 amino acids. Germline CDR1 GTSNPN, CDR2 SVGIG (reference sequence). Trimming removed 5 bases from V and 7 bases from J; junction bases left unmatched: 4. Full variable domain (missing parts from reference TRBV30 and TRBJ2-5): SQTIHQWPATLVQPVGSPLSLECTVEGTSNPNLYWYRQAAGRGLQLLFYSVGIGQISSEVPQNLSASRPQDRQFILSSKKLLLSDSGFYLCAWGLAGVGTQYFGPGTRLLVL.